The 21 T cell receptor beta chains in this list originate from one sample, sequenced in a study of human T cells and chemical hapten exposure. TCRdb re-analysed the RACE reads in MiXCR, keeping a single row per CDR3 protein. The sample contains about 50,000 distinct CDR3 sequences, around 9.5% of which appear only once. Time point: patch test 2, 6 weeks after DPC sensitization. Sample treatment: therapeutic diphenylcyclopropenone sensitization with weekly scalp DPC. Sequencing used whole blood, obtained in connection with sensitization to the hapten diphenylcyclopropenone (DPC). The receptors derive from a woman between 50 and 59 years old with alopecia areata. Some clones in this sample may be carry-over from other donors' samples.

This clonotype was seen ten or more times. This sequence joins TRBV28 and TRBJ1-1; the match to TRBD1 covers 8 bases. Germline V gene data show CDR1 as MDHEN and CDR2 as SYDVKM. The CDR3 is made up of 13 amino acids. Losses at the gene ends were 6 bases for V and 8 bases for J; bases not matched to a gene: 8. The CDR3 nucleotides are TGTGCCAGCAGGACCAGGGGGCCCAGGGAAGCTTTCTTT. This gives the protein CASRTRGPREAFF.

Only a few counts were recorded for this clonotype. This chain links TRBV2 with TRBJ1-5; D uncertain. Germline loops: CDR1 SNHLY, CDR2 FYNNEI. Trimming cost V 0 bases and J 2 bases, with 8 bases left between them. The CDR3 is made up of 15 amino acids. The CDR3 DNA sequence: TGTGCCAGCAGTGAAGCAGGGATCCGCAATCAGCCCCAGCATTTT. Translation gives CASSEAGIRNQPQHF.

The chain employs TRBV4-2 and TRBJ2-7; 7 positions match TRBD2. CDR1 and CDR2 (germline): LGHNA, YNFKEQ. The V and J ends lost 0 bases and 0 bases, in that order; junction bases with no gene match: 5. CDR3 length: 16 amino acids. Here the CDR3 DNA reads TGTGCCAGCAGCCAAGAAGCTAGCGGAAGCTCCTACGAGCAGTACTTC. This sequence encodes CASSQEASGSSYEQYF.

This clonotype came up a few times. The rearrangement uses TRBV11-3 and TRBJ2-2, with TRBD1 as a possible D gene (6 bases). Germline V gives CDR1 SGHNT, CDR2 YENEEA. This CDR3 has 15 residues. Deletions cut 1 base from V and 7 bases from J, with 13 bases between. This CDR3 is CASSLGDRPGGELFF. The DNA of the CDR3 is TGTGCCAGCAGCTTAGGAGACAGGCCCGGCGGGGAGCTGTTTTTT.

The rearrangement joins TRBV4-1 to TRBJ1-4; D uncertain. The CDR3 is 18 amino acids. From germline, CDR1 is MGHRA and CDR2 YSYEKL. V gave up 3 bases and J gave up 1 base, with 18 bases separating them. CDR3 loop: CASSHPTGELRTNEKLFF. The CDR3 DNA follows: TGCGCCAGCAGCCACCCCACCGGAGAGTTGAGAACTAATGAAAAACTGTTTTTT.

This clonotype occurred many times. The V and J genes are TRBV4-2 and TRBJ2-3, with D unclear. The V end was cut by 0 bases, the J end by 5 bases, with 18 bases between. Germline V gives CDR1 LGHNA, CDR2 YNFKEQ. The CDR3 loop spans 17 amino acids. CDR3 sequence reads: CASSQDGGPLRGDTQYF. CDR3 DNA: TGTGCCAGCAGCCAAGATGGTGGTCCTCTCCGCGGAGATACGCAGTATTTT.

This clonotype was observed a few times. This chain connects TRBV12-3 or TRBV12-4 to TRBJ1-1; TRBD1 agrees at 11 bases. The junction had 7 bases not matched to a gene; V was cut back by 3 bases and J by 4 bases. This CDR3 is 16 amino acids long. The CDR3 nucleotides read TGTGCCAGCAGTTTGGGACAGGGGGGCCGGGGCACTGAAGCTTTCTTT. This sequence encodes CASSLGQGGRGTEAFF.

This clonotype came up once. This rearrangement joins TRBV11-2 to TRBJ2-3; no clear D. This CDR3 is built from 16 residues. V lost 1 base and J 0 bases, leaving 11 bases between the germline ends. Germline CDR1 is SGHAT and CDR2 is FQNNGV. The CDR3 DNA reads TGTGCCAGCAGCTTAGGGCTGGGCACTAGCACAGATACGCAGTATTTT. This codes for CASSLGLGTSTDTQYF.

This clonotype occurred many times. V is TRBV6-6 and J is TRBJ1-2; 7 bases are a match to TRBD1. There are 17 residues in the CDR3. Trimming at V came to 1 base and at J to 4 bases, leaving 12 bases not matched to a gene. Germline values: CDR1 MNHNY, CDR2 SVGAGI (reference sequence). The chain's CDR3 is CASSYFVGGRGTYGYTF. DNA of the CDR3: TGTGCCAGCAGTTACTTTGTAGGAGGCAGGGGGACCTATGGCTACACCTTC.

The sample holds many counts of this clonotype. This chain joins TRBV4-2 and TRBJ1-3, with D possibly matching TRBD1 (6 bases). The ends were cut back, 5 bases at V and 2 bases at J, with 10 bases in the middle. Germline V CDR1 and CDR2: LGHNA, YNFKEQ. CDR3 size: 14 residues. CDR3 residues: CASSKSGAGNTIYF. In nucleotides, the CDR3 is TGTGCCAGCAGCAAGTCAGGGGCTGGAAACACCATATATTTT.

This clonotype has ten or more counts. V is TRBV19 and J is TRBJ1-2; no clear D. Germline values: CDR1 LNHDA, CDR2 SQIVND (reference sequence). This CDR3 contains 11 residues. Trimming left V 5 bases short and J 8 bases short, with 9 bases between. For the CDR3, the DNA is TGTGCCAGTAGTTGGATAGGCGGCTACACCTTC. Translating gives CASSWIGGYTF. The complete variable domain, with remaining parts taken from reference TRBV19 and TRBJ1-2, reads DGGITQSPKYLFRKEGQNVTLSCEQNLNHDAMYWYRQDPGQGLRLIYYSQIVNDFQKGDIAEGYSVSREKKESFPLTVTSAQKNPTAFYLCASSWIGGYTFGSGTRLTVV.

This clonotype was observed a few times. The chain carries TRBV20-1 and TRBJ2-7; 7 bases fit TRBD2. The V gene end was trimmed by 2 bases and the J gene end by 6 bases; junction bases not matched to a gene: 4. There are 12 residues in the CDR3. Germline-derived CDR1 and CDR2 are DFQATT and SNEGSKA (reference sequence). The CDR3 is CSARTSALEQYF. CDR3 DNA sequence: TGCAGTGCTAGAACTAGCGCGCTCGAGCAGTACTTC.

This clonotype was recorded at least ten times. The V and J genes are TRBV14 and TRBJ1-3; D unclear. Trimming shortened V by 0 bases and J by 1 base, and 4 bases separated the two germline ends. Germline loops: CDR1 SGHDN, CDR2 FVKESK. The CDR3 is made up of 14 amino acids. DNA of the CDR3: TGTGCCAGCAGCCAAGACTGGTCTGGAAACACCATATATTTT. Residues: CASSQDWSGNTIYF.

This clonotype showed up many times. The chain combines TRBV5-5 with TRBJ1-5, with a weak D call TRBD1 (5 bases). V lost 4 bases, J lost 1 base, and 15 bases lay in between. Germline-derived CDR1 and CDR2 are SGHKS and YYEKEE (reference sequence). There are 16 residues in the CDR3. This chain's CDR3 is CASSPRRGSSNQPQHF. For the CDR3, the DNA is TGTGCCAGCAGCCCTCGCCGGGGCTCGAGCAATCAGCCCCAGCATTTT.

This clonotype was recorded a few times. The gene calls are TRBV7-2 and TRBJ2-1, with D hard to call. Germline CDR1 reads SGHTA; CDR2 reads FQGNSA. The CDR3 is 16 amino acids. V shed 5 bases and J shed 2 bases, with 16 bases lying between them. The CDR3 spells CASSLVKGQAYNEQFF. The CDR3 DNA sequence: TGTGCCAGCAGCCTCGTGAAAGGGCAGGCCTACAATGAGCAGTTCTTC.

In this sample, this clonotype turned up a few times. The rearrangement uses TRBV4-1 and TRBJ2-3; no clear D. V was pared by 3 bases and J by 1 base, with 8 bases between. Per the germline V gene, CDR1 is MGHRA and CDR2 is YSYEKL. CDR3 length equals 14 residues. CDR3 in DNA: TGCGCCAGCAGCCAGCTAGGCGGCACAGATACGCAGTATTTT. Translating gives CASSQLGGTDTQYF.

The table lists this clonotype with many counts. The J gene is TRBJ2-3, the V gene TRBV7-6; D unclear. CDR1 and CDR2 (germline): SGHVS, FNYEAQ. CDR3 length equals 14 residues. The V gene lost 5 bases and the J gene lost 0 bases, with 9 bases spanning the gap. CDR3 in amino acids: CASSRAISTDTQYF. The CDR3 bases are TGTGCCAGCAGCCGGGCCATTAGCACAGATACGCAGTATTTT.

In this sample, this clonotype turned up many times. The rearrangement uses TRBV4-1 and TRBJ2-1; perhaps TRBD1 as D (6 bases). Trimming left V 0 bases short and J 3 bases short, with 12 bases between. This CDR3 contains 16 residues. Germline values: CDR1 MGHRA, CDR2 YSYEKL. The CDR3 sequence: CASSQDGTPNYNEQFF. The CDR3 DNA sequence: TGCGCCAGCAGCCAAGACGGGACACCAAACTACAATGAGCAGTTCTTC.

This clonotype turned up a few times. The chain is built from TRBV3-1 and TRBJ1-1, with TRBD1 identical over 7 bases. Unmatched junction bases numbered 7, after V lost 4 bases and J lost 5 bases. CDR3 length equals 14 residues. CDR1 and CDR2 from the germline V gene are LGHDT and YNNKEL (reference sequence). CDR3 region: CASSPRTGLTEAFF. CDR3 DNA sequence: TGTGCCAGCAGCCCTCGGACAGGCCTGACTGAAGCTTTCTTT.

The V and J genes are TRBV2 and TRBJ2-3; a weak D match, TRBD2 (6 bases). Per the germline V gene, CDR1 is SNHLY and CDR2 is FYNNEI. The CDR3 spans 15 residues. Deletions cut 3 bases from V and 6 bases from J, with 16 bases between. The CDR3 spells CASSEDGRGFDTQYF. CDR3 sequence (DNA): TGTGCCAGCAGTGAGGACGGGAGAGGGTTTGATACGCAGTATTTT.

This clonotype appeared a few times. The genes are TRBV6-6 and TRBJ1-1; D not certain. Germline V CDR1 and CDR2: MNHNY, SVGAGI (reference sequence). Trimming shortened V by 10 bases and J by 8 bases, and 11 bases separated the two germline ends. This CDR3 has 10 residues. CDR3 sequence: CATRAQEAFF. DNA of the CDR3: TGTGCCACCCGAGCGCAGGAAGCTTTCTTT.